The 3 T cell receptor beta chains given below trace back to one sample, sequenced in a study of cytomegalovirus exposure and HLA in healthy donors. Assay used: immunoSEQ multiplex PCR; TCRdb lists only in-frame clones, some missing. The table includes more than 250,000 clones, 86% detected once. Sequenced sample: PBMCs. The receptors shown here come from a young woman in good health and CMV-seronegative.

In the case of this clone: The junction shows a germline mismatch at one end, possibly a read error. V and J are TRBV27 and TRBJ1-2; D might be TRBD1 (5 bases). This CDR3 region has 15 residues. Germline CDR1 is MNHEY and CDR2 is SMNVEV (reference sequence). CDR3 sequence (DNA): TGTGCCAGCAGGGGATCTTACACGTCTTGGGGCAGCGCTAAATTC. Protein product: CASRGSYTSWGSAKF.

The CDR3 nucleotides are TGTGCCAGCAGCTTGCAGGGCGCAGATACGCAGTATTTT. This translates into CASSLQGADTQYF. The V gene is TRBV5-4, the J gene TRBJ2-3, with a possible D match to TRBD1 (5 bases). The length of the CDR3 is 13 residues. Per the germline V gene, CDR1 is SGHNT and CDR2 is YYREEE (reference sequence). V gave up 1 base and J gave up 4 bases, with 7 bases separating them.

The V gene is TRBV28, the J gene TRBJ2-7; 7 bases map to TRBD1. V trimming: 4 bases; J trimming: 0 bases; junction bases outside the gene matches: 9. CDR1 is MDHEN and CDR2 is SYDVKM in the germline V gene. The CDR3 is 16 amino acids. CDR3: CASSSTQGGRSYEQYF. CDR3 nucleotides: TGTGCCAGCAGTTCAACTCAAGGGGGCCGCTCCTACGAGCAGTACTTC.